This T cell receptor (beta chain) is from a study of blood T cell repertoires in COVID-19 (TCRdb year 2020). Some background on the complete study: Samples covering the acute and convalescent phases of COVID-19 were provided by collaborators in the United States, Italy and Spain. The material from the prospective study consisted of cDNA or gDNA derived from T cells, B-cell-depleted T cells, or PBMCs. The dataset comprised deeply sampled blood TCRbeta repertoires from subjects exposed to, actively infected with, or recovered from COVID-19. The repertoires were released in a freely available public database intended as a resource for research on the immune response to SARS-CoV-2. Samples came from the ongoing ImmuneRACE study (first 160 participants) plus 1,254 subjects from 6 global collaborators. A de-identified subject ID, COVID-19 status, age in years and sex were almost always included in the sample metadata. Where available, HLA class I and class II types were obtained from metadata supplied by the sample provider rather than from assay-based typing.

Of note for this clone: Its antigen specificity is not known. The record has no base qualities; no much larger clone is one base away.

TCRbeta CDR3 regions were amplified from genomic DNA using the immunoSEQ Assay, a bias-controlled multiplex PCR. In the source study's methods: Nucleated cell counts per sample were estimated from amplification of reference gene primers within the assay. To quantify the absolute abundance of each unique TCRbeta CDR3 rearrangement, sequence reads were collapsed and filtered. For each sample, productive Simpson clonality was calculated as the square root of Simpson's diversity index across productive rearrangements. TCRdb took over this immuneACCESS table, retaining in-frame rearrangements with V and J assigned. Such tables are incomplete; in checked studies, under half of the missing clones stem from an unresolved V gene, and the remainder is unexplained. V and J calls and clone size come straight from that table; D and trimming were deduced from the DNA. The sample profile shows some 260,000 clones; more than 70% of them were found once. The top ten hold roughly 3% of the sample.

CDR1 and CDR2 (GTSNPN, SVGIG) derive from the germline V gene (reference sequence). V gives up 2 bases and J gives up 0 bases, and the segment between their germline ends measures 10 bases. Inclusive of the bounding cysteine and phenylalanine, the CDR3 is 15 residues long. Only CDR3 DNA is held: 45 bases, read in frame from base 1. The research as a whole found: The amount of clinical and demographic metadata varied by source and participant and was provided uncurated.

The collaborating institutions used their own protocols to collect whole blood in K2EDTA tubes. For TCRbeta analysis, collaborator samples were shipped as frozen whole blood, as isolated PBMCs, or as DNA extracted from either sample type. Sequencing was performed on peripheral blood. Recombination linked TRBV30 to TRBJ2-2; too little of a D gene remains to name it. The TCR comes from a woman in her late teens or twenties with acute or convalescent COVID-19. The DNA sequence is given as TGTGCCTGGAGTATACAGCTAACGAACACCGGGGAGCTGTTTTTT. It encodes CAWSIQLTNTGELFF.